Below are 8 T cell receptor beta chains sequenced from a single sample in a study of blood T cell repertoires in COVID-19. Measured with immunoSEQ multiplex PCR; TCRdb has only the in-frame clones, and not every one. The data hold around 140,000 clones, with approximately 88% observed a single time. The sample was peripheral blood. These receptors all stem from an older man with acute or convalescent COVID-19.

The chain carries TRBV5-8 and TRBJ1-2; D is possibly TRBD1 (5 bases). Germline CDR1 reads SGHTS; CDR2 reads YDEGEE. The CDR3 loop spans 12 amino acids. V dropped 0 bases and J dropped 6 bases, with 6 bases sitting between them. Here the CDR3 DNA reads TGTGCCAGCAGCTTGGGGGGGGATGGCTACACCTTC. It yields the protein CASSLGGDGYTF.

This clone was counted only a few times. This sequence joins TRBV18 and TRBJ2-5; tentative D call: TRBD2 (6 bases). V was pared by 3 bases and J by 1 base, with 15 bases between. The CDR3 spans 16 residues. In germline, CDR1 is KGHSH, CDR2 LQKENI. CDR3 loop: CASSPPPGDGQETQYF. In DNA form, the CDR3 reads TGTGCCAGCTCACCCCCCCCGGGGGACGGCCAAGAGACCCAGTACTTC.

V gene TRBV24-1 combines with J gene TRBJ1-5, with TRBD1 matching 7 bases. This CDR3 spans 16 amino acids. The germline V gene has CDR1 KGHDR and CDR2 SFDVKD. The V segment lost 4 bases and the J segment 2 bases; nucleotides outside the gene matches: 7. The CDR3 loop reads CATSDRDSWGNQPQHF. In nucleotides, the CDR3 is TGTGCCACCAGTGACCGGGACAGTTGGGGCAATCAGCCCCAGCATTTT.

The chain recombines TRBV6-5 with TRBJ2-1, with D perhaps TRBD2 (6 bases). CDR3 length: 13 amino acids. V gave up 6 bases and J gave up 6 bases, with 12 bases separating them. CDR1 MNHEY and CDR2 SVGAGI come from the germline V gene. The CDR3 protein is CASRWTTLNEQFF. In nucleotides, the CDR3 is TGTGCCAGCAGGTGGACTACCCTCAATGAGCAGTTCTTC.

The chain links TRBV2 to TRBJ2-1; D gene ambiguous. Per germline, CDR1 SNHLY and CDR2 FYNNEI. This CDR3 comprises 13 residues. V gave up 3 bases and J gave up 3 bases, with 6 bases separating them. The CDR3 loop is CASSDGFYNEQFF. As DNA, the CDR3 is TGTGCCAGCAGTGATGGCTTCTACAATGAGCAGTTCTTC.

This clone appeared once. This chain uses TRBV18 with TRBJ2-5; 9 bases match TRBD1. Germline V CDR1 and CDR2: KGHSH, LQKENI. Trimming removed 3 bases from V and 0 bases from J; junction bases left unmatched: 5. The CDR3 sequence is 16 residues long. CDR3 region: CASSPLGQGNQETQYF. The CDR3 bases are TGTGCCAGCTCACCCCTAGGACAGGGGAACCAAGAGACCCAGTACTTC.

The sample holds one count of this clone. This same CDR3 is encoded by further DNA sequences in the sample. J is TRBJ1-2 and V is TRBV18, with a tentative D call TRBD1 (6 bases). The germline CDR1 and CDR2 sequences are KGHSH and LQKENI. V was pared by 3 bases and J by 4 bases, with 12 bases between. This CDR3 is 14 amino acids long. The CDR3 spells CASSPRTDSYGYTF. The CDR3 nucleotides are TGTGCCAGCTCACCTCGGACAGATAGCTATGGCTACACCTTC.

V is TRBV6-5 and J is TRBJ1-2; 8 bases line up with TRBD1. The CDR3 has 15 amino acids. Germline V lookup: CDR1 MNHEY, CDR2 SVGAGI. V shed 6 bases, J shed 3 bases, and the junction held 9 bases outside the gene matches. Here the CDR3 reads CASRLGSGGYYGYTF. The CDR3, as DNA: TGTGCCAGCAGGCTGGGTTCAGGGGGCTACTATGGCTACACCTTC.